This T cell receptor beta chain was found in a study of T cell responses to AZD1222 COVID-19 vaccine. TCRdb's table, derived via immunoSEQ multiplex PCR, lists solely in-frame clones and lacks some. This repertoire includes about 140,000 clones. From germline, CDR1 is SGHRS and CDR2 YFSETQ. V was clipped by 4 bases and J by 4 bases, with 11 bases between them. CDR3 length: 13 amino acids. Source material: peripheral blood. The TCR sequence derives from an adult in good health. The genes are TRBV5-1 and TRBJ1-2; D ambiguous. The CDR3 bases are TGCGCCAGCAGCATATCCGGTGTCTATGGCTACACCTTC. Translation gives CASSISGVYGYTF.